The following is a T cell receptor (beta chain) sequence with its context. This entry is derived from a study of blood T cell repertoires in COVID-19. Study details: Samples taken during acute and convalescent COVID-19 were collected in the United States, Italy and Spain.

The V gene lost 3 bases and the J gene lost 2 bases, with 8 bases spanning the gap. Germline V gene data show CDR1 as SGHTA and CDR2 as FQGNSA. The CDR3 is 13 residues long. In the original workflow: Amplification of reference gene primers was used by the study to estimate nucleated cell counts. TCRdb keeps only in-frame clones here, not all; method: immunoSEQ multiplex PCR. V and J calls and clone size are given by that table; D and trimming were obtained from the DNA. The data contain about 280,000 clones, 90% of them seen just once; the ten biggest clones take up roughly 1.6%. This TCR came from a woman between 18 and 30 years old with acute COVID-19. The sequenced sample consisted of PBMCs or T cells enriched from blood (not recorded which). This chain links TRBV7-2 with TRBJ2-7, with D tentatively TRBD1 (6 bases). The CDR3: CASSFRGPYEQYF. For the CDR3, the DNA is TGTGCCAGCAGCTTCAGGGGACCCTACGAGCAGTACTTC.